This TCR beta chain was sequenced during a study of blood T cell repertoires in COVID-19. Sequencing was performed with immunoSEQ multiplex PCR; in TCRdb, only in-frame clones are kept and a portion is missing. The data contain fewer than 250,000 clones, about 83% of them singletons. The V segment lost 5 bases and the J segment 2 bases; nucleotides outside the gene matches: 7. The CDR3 covers 16 residues. Germline loops: CDR1 MDHEN, CDR2 SYDVKM. The chain has TRBV28 and TRBJ2-3; 10 nucleotides match TRBD2. This TCR was sampled from a woman aged 35 to 49 who had recovered from COVID-19. Specimen: PBMCs or T cells enriched from blood (not recorded which). The CDR3 protein is CASSLLAGASTDTQYF. In DNA form, the CDR3 reads TGTGCCAGCAGTCTTCTAGCGGGAGCGTCCACAGATACGCAGTATTTT. Full variable domain (remainder filled in from reference TRBV28 and TRBJ2-3): DVKVTQSSRYLVKRTGEKVFLECVQDMDHENMFWYRQDPGLGLRLIYFSYDVKMKEKGDIPEGYSVSREKKERFSLILESASTNQTSMYLCASSLLAGASTDTQYFGPGTRLTVL.